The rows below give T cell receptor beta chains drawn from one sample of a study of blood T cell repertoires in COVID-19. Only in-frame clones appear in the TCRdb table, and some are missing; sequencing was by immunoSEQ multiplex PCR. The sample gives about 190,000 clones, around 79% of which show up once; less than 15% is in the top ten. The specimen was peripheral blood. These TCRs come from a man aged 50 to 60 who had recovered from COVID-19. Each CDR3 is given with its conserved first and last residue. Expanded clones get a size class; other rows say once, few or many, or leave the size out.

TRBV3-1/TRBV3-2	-	CASSQDIPKTSGRWGYNEQFF
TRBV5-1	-	CASSEGVGEKLFF
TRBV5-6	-	CASSNLGQGADEQYF
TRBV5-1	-	CASSREPVLAGGDEQYF
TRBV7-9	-	CASSLGDNHYGYTF
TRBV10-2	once	CASSESGTGSNEKLFF
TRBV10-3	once	CAISESFDTEAFF
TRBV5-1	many	CASSYGLGGDIQYF
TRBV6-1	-	CASSEARGEGQPQHF
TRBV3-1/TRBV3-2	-	CASSQGTGGNQPQHF
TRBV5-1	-	CASKFTADTGELFF